The 27 T cell receptor beta chains in this list originate from one sample, sequenced in a study of Tregs in tolerant kidney transplant recipients (dated by TCRdb to about 2019). Library creation used the immunoSEQ multiplex PCR assay. Held by TCRdb, this immuneACCESS table contains in-frame sequences only and omits some clones. Under half of the omission traces to an unresolved V gene where checked; the cause of the rest is unknown. The table kept for this sample lists roughly 48,000 clones. Roughly 0.89% of the sample is held by the ten biggest clonotypes. Interpreted using the paper, the time point label stands for: blood sample drawn before combined kidney and bone marrow transplant. Sequenced material: CD4+ T cells from blood, taken before the transplant. The origin of the receptors is a human donor who received a combined kidney and bone marrow transplant.

CDR3 DNA (partial): TGTGCCGGAACTAGCGGGAGGATACAGGGGAATGAG. Its protein is CAGTSGRIQGNE. The full CDR3 protein is CAGTSGRIQGNEAFF. The V call is TRBV30, the J call TRBJ1-1, with 7 positions matching TRBD1. The read halts 3 residues ahead of the CDR3 end, with the missing end drawn from the germline J gene. Germline CDR1 reads GTSNPN; CDR2 reads SVGIG (reference sequence). This CDR3 region has 15 residues.

A note on this clone: The read falls 3 residues short of the CDR3 end, and the missing part is taken from the germline J gene. The chain employs TRBV7-2 and TRBJ1-2; 7 nucleotides align to TRBD1. The length of the CDR3 is 13 residues. Germline values: CDR1 SGHTA, CDR2 FQGNSA. V was pared by 3 bases and J by 6 bases, with 4 bases of the junction left unmatched. Incomplete CDR3 DNA: TGTGCCAGCAGCTTCGACCAGGGGGATGGC. Protein: CASSFDQGDG. The full CDR3 protein reads CASSFDQGDGYTF.

A remark on this clone: The CDR3 extends 3 residues past the end of the read, so its final part is completed from the germline J gene. V and J are TRBV19 and TRBJ1-4; 7 positions match TRBD1. The germline V gene encodes CDR1 LNHDA and CDR2 SQIVND (reference sequence). V lost 5 bases and J lost 4; bases outside the gene matches: 16. The CDR3 consists of 18 residues. CDR3: CASSPPGGGPRINEKLFF. The DNA read from the CDR3 is TGTGCCAGTAGTCCCCCCGGAGGGGGCCCTCGCATTAATGAAAAA.

For this clone: Coverage ceases 3 residues before the CDR3 finishes, and the germline J gene fills in the end. V and J are TRBV2 and TRBJ2-6; D call uncertain. The germline V and J ends were trimmed by 2 bases and 3 bases, with 8 bases remaining between them. The CDR3 runs 15 residues. The V gene's germline CDR1 is SNHLY and CDR2 FYNNEI. The part of the CDR3 DNA that was read is TGTGCCAGCAGTGAAAGCAGGATTGGGGCCAACGTC. Translating gives CASSESRIGANV. In full, the CDR3 is CASSESRIGANVLTF.

Regarding this clone: The read stops 3 residues short of the end of the CDR3; the missing end is completed from the germline J gene. The rearrangement uses TRBV7-2 and TRBJ1-3; 8 nucleotides align to TRBD1. With 5 bases clipped from V and 3 bases from J, the junction kept 6 bases outside the gene matches. Germline CDR1 SGHTA, CDR2 FQGNSA. CDR3 length equals 15 residues. The DNA read from the CDR3 is TGTGCCAGCAGCCCGGGACAGGATTTTGGAAACACC. This encodes CASSPGQDFGNT. The full-length CDR3 reads as CASSPGQDFGNTIYF.

To note about this clone: The read ends 3 residues before the CDR3 terminus; that terminus is restored from the germline J gene. This chain connects TRBV19 to TRBJ2-1, with D perhaps matching TRBD2 (5 bases). The V gene's germline CDR1 is LNHDA and CDR2 SQIVND (reference sequence). V was clipped by 2 bases and J by 5 bases, with 13 bases between them. There are 15 residues in the CDR3. The CDR3 loop reads CASSISVARHNEQFF. CDR3 DNA (partial): TGTGCCAGTAGTATAAGCGTAGCGAGGCACAATGAG.

A word on this clone: From the germline J gene comes the end of the CDR3, since the read stops 3 residues before it. The rearrangement joins TRBV20-1 to TRBJ2-1; 8 bases map to TRBD2. This CDR3 has 16 residues. V shed 0 bases and J 7 bases; nucleotides not matched to a gene: 11. CDR1 is DFQATT and CDR2 is SNEGSKA in the germline V gene (reference sequence). Here the CDR3 reads CSARDRMRLAINEQFF. The part of the CDR3 DNA that was read is TGCAGTGCTAGAGATCGTATGCGACTAGCGATAAATGAG.

This clone is labeled medium-sized (0.01 to 0.1%) based on frequency. At the DNA level, this CDR3 is encoded by other sequences in the same sample as well. CDR3 in amino acids: CAWTLAGDLYNEQFF. CDR3 bases read: TGTGCCTGGACCTTAGCGGGAGATCTATACAATGAG. The rearrangement links TRBV30 to TRBJ2-1, with 9 bases that match TRBD2. The read finishes 3 residues shy of the CDR3 end, and the germline J gene is used to complete it. The CDR3 runs to 15 residues. Germline CDR1 GTSNPN, CDR2 SVGIG (reference sequence). V trimming: 4 bases; J trimming: 4 bases; junction bases outside the gene matches: 8.

On this clone: The CDR3 end lies 3 residues beyond the end of the read and is filled in from the germline J gene. The rearrangement joins TRBV7-6 to TRBJ2-2; possibly TRBD1 for D (6 bases). Germline V CDR1 and CDR2: SGHVS, FNYEAQ. The germline V and J ends were trimmed by 3 bases and 0 bases, with 8 bases remaining between them. The CDR3 covers 15 residues. CDR3 DNA (partial): TGTGCCAGCAGCTTTGGACAGCCGAACACCGGGGAG. This sequence encodes CASSFGQPNTGE. The entire CDR3 sequence reads CASSFGQPNTGELFF.

Concerning this clone: The read stops 3 residues short of the end of the CDR3; the missing end is completed from the germline J gene. The chain joins TRBV6-2 or TRBV6-3 to TRBJ1-5; D is undetermined. Germline CDR1 and CDR2: MNHEY and SVGEGT. V was clipped by 9 bases and J by 7 bases, with 13 bases between them. This CDR3 is built from 12 residues. The CDR3 sequence is CASNTRRQPQHF. CDR3 DNA, as far as it was read: TGTGCCAGTAATACACGGCGGCAGCCC.

Concerning this clone: Read data end 3 residues before the CDR3 end; the end is taken from the germline J gene. V and J are TRBV20-1 and TRBJ2-1; 10 nucleotides match TRBD2. The CDR3 is 15 residues long. V lost 4 bases to trimming and J lost 4 bases; unmatched junction nucleotides: 7. Germline-derived CDR1 and CDR2 are DFQATT and SNEGSKA (reference sequence). CDR3 DNA (partial): TGCAGTGCTATAAAAGCGGGAGGGTCTTACAATGAG. Protein sequence: CSAIKAGGSYNE. The CDR3 as a whole reads CSAIKAGGSYNEQFF.

About this clone itself: The CDR3 is cut off 3 residues early in the read; its end comes from the germline J gene. The gene calls are TRBV5-4 and TRBJ1-1, with no clear D. V lost 3 bases, J lost 7 bases, and 10 bases lay in between. The CDR3 is made up of 12 amino acids. Germline loops: CDR1 SGHNT, CDR2 YYREEE (reference sequence). This CDR3 is CASSYQSVEAFF. The CDR3 DNA, read in part, is TGTGCCAGCAGCTACCAGAGCGTTGAA.

In the case of this clone: The read stops 3 residues short of the end of the CDR3; the missing end is completed from the germline J gene. V usage is TRBV29-1 and J usage is TRBJ1-2; tentatively, D is TRBD1 (5 bases). The V gene's germline CDR1 is SQVTM and CDR2 ANQGSEA. The V end lost 8 bases, the J end lost 4 bases, and 17 bases lay between the germline ends. The CDR3 runs 13 residues. CDR3: CSTAQGPSYGYTF. Incomplete CDR3 DNA: TGCAGCACTGCGCAGGGCCCTAGCTATGGC.

Turning to this clone: The read stops 3 residues short of the end of the CDR3; the missing end is completed from the germline J gene. The chain links TRBV5-1 to TRBJ2-3, with 11 positions matching TRBD2. The germline V gene has CDR1 SGHRS and CDR2 YFSETQ. The CDR3 length is 15 residues. V lost 4 bases to trimming and J lost 2 bases; unmatched junction nucleotides: 3. The sequenced part of the CDR3 DNA is TGCGCCAGCAGCACTAGCGGGAGTCCCACAGATACG. It codes for CASSTSGSPTDT. The entire CDR3 sequence reads CASSTSGSPTDTQYF.

Points on this clone: The read is 3 residues too short to cover the CDR3 end, so that end is filled in from the germline J gene. This chain uses TRBV5-1 with TRBJ1-2; D remains ambiguous. CDR3 length equals 15 residues. V lost 0 bases and J lost 3, with 12 bases in between. The germline V gene has CDR1 SGHRS and CDR2 YFSETQ. The CDR3 bases that were read are TGCGCCAGCAGCTTGGCGGGCCAGCGGGACTATGGC. Its translation: CASSLAGQRDYG. In full, the CDR3 is CASSLAGQRDYGYTF.

Note on this clone: The CDR3 extends 3 residues past the end of the read, so its final part is completed from the germline J gene. V and J are TRBV2 and TRBJ2-7; TRBD1 might be the D (6 bases). Trimming shortened V by 6 bases and J by 3 bases, and 15 bases separated the two germline ends. The CDR3 runs to 14 residues. Germline CDR1 SNHLY, CDR2 FYNNEI. CDR3 DNA (partial): TGTGCCAGCAGATTTTCTGGACAGAACTACGAG. Translating gives CASRFSGQNYE. The CDR3 reads in full as CASRFSGQNYEQYF.

As concerns this clone: The read ends 3 residues shy of where the CDR3 ends; the end is completed using the germline J gene. The rearrangement uses TRBV2 and TRBJ1-5; TRBD1 agrees at 10 bases. This CDR3 contains 14 residues. Germline loops: CDR1 SNHLY, CDR2 FYNNEI. V trimming: 3 bases; J trimming: 5 bases; junction bases outside the gene matches: 1. Partial CDR3 DNA: TGTGCCAGCAGTGAGACAGGGGGCGATCAGCCC. It is translated as CASSETGGDQP. The complete CDR3 sequence is CASSETGGDQPQHF.

Regarding this clone: The read falls 3 residues short of the CDR3 end, and the missing part is taken from the germline J gene. The chain recombines TRBV20-1 with TRBJ1-1; TRBD1 aligns across 11 bases. CDR3 size: 16 residues. V lost 6 bases to trimming and J lost 7 bases; unmatched junction nucleotides: 16. CDR1 is DFQATT and CDR2 is SNEGSKA in the germline V gene (reference sequence). The CDR3 bases that were read are TGCAGTGCCAATCGGCCACTGGGACAGGGGGATGGTGAA. It is translated as CSANRPLGQGDGE. The CDR3 reads in full as CSANRPLGQGDGEAFF.

Of note for this clone: The missing CDR3 end, 3 residues past where the read stops, is filled in from the germline J gene. The chain is built from TRBV7-2 and TRBJ2-7; 8 positions agree with TRBD2. The CDR3 spans 15 residues. V was pared by 5 bases and J by 6 bases, with 12 bases of the junction left unmatched. Germline CDR1 is SGHTA and CDR2 is FQGNSA. Incomplete CDR3 DNA: TGTGCCAGCAGCCGCGAGGGAGCGGGAGACCCCGAG. Its protein product is CASSREGAGDPE. The CDR3, in full, reads CASSREGAGDPEQYF.

CDR3 in amino acids: CACGQGNTGELFF. CDR3 bases read: TGTGCCTGCGGGCAGGGGAACACCGGGGAG. The chain employs TRBV30 and TRBJ2-2, with a tentative D call TRBD1 (5 bases). The read finishes 3 residues shy of the CDR3 end, and the germline J gene is used to complete it. Between the trimmed V and J ends, which lost 6 bases and 1 base, there was a span of 9 bases. CDR1 is GTSNPN, CDR2 SVGIG, per germline (reference sequence). CDR3 size: 13 residues.

A note on this clone: The missing CDR3 end, 3 residues past where the read stops, is filled in from the germline J gene. The chain recombines TRBV5-6 with TRBJ2-1; TRBD2 matches 11 bases. The CDR3 runs 15 residues. Per the germline V gene, CDR1 is SGHDT and CDR2 is YYEEEE. Losses at the gene ends were 2 bases for V and 7 bases for J; bases not matched to a gene: 5. The sequenced part of the CDR3 DNA is TGTGCCAGCAGCTTTCGGACTAGCGGGCAGAATGAG. It yields the protein CASSFRTSGQNE. The CDR3, in full, reads CASSFRTSGQNEQFF.

On this clone itself: The CDR3 is cut off 3 residues early in the read; its end comes from the germline J gene. V and J are TRBV18 and TRBJ1-4; D ambiguous. This CDR3 is 15 amino acids long. The V end was cut by 3 bases, the J end by 4 bases, with 12 bases between. CDR1 and CDR2 (germline): KGHSH, LQKENI. The CDR3 loop reads CASSPAVARNEKLFF. The sequenced CDR3 bases are TGTGCCAGCTCACCCGCGGTGGCTCGTAATGAAAAA.

As for this clone: Coverage ceases 3 residues before the CDR3 finishes, and the germline J gene fills in the end. This chain joins TRBV20-1 and TRBJ1-1; TRBD1 aligns across 8 bases. With V trimmed by 5 bases and J by 3 bases, 8 bases remained unmatched. This CDR3 contains 14 residues. Germline V CDR1 and CDR2: DFQATT, SNEGSKA (reference sequence). CDR3 residues: CSAQLLTGDTEAFF. The sequenced CDR3 bases are TGCAGTGCTCAACTATTGACAGGGGACACTGAA.

CDR3 bases read: TGTGCCAGCAGCCCGAGGAGCAATCAGCCC. Translated, it gives CASSPRSNQP. The complete CDR3 reads CASSPRSNQPQHF. The chain combines TRBV6-2 or TRBV6-3 with TRBJ1-5; the D is unclear. The CDR3 extends 3 residues past the end of the read, so its final part is completed from the germline J gene. This CDR3 region has 13 residues. V lost 6 bases and J 1 base, leaving 7 bases between the germline ends. Germline CDR1 and CDR2: MNHEY and SVGEGT.

Concerning this clone: The read ends 3 residues before the CDR3 terminus; that terminus is restored from the germline J gene. The gene calls are TRBV10-2 and TRBJ1-6; D perhaps matches TRBD1 (5 bases). V lost 4 bases and J 10 bases, leaving 11 bases between the germline ends. Germline assignment: CDR1 WSHSY and CDR2 SAAADI. This CDR3 spans 13 amino acids. The sequenced CDR3 bases are TGCGCCAGCAGTGTCAGGGAATACTCACCC. Translation gives CASSVREYSP. The CDR3 as a whole reads CASSVREYSPLHF.

With regard to this clone: The CDR3 goes on 3 residues after the read ends, and that part is filled in from the germline J gene. The J gene is TRBJ1-4, the V gene TRBV5-1; 9 nucleotides match TRBD1. Trimming removed 4 bases from V and 7 bases from J; junction bases left unmatched: 8. Germline values: CDR1 SGHRS, CDR2 YFSETQ. The CDR3 runs 15 residues. The CDR3 loop reads CASSGAGQGGEKLFF. The covered CDR3 bases are TGCGCCAGCAGCGGTGCGGGACAGGGTGGTGAAAAA. The full variable domain, completed using reference TRBV5-1 and TRBJ1-4, is KAGVTQTPRYLIKTRGQQVTLSCSPISGHRSVSWYQQTPGQGLQFLFEYFSETQRNKGNFPGRFSGRQFSNSRSEMNVSTLELGDSALYLCASSGAGQGGEKLFFGSGTQLSVL.

Note on this clone: The read halts 3 residues ahead of the CDR3 end, with the missing end drawn from the germline J gene. The chain is built from TRBV20-1 and TRBJ2-3, with TRBD2 matching 13 bases. Per germline, CDR1 DFQATT and CDR2 SNEGSKA (reference sequence). CDR3 size: 18 residues. Trimming cost V 1 base and J 2 bases; bases outside gene matches: 9. CDR3 sequence: CSARGLGGLAGATDTQYF. The CDR3 bases that were read are TGCAGTGCTAGAGGTCTCGGCGGACTAGCGGGAGCCACAGATACG.